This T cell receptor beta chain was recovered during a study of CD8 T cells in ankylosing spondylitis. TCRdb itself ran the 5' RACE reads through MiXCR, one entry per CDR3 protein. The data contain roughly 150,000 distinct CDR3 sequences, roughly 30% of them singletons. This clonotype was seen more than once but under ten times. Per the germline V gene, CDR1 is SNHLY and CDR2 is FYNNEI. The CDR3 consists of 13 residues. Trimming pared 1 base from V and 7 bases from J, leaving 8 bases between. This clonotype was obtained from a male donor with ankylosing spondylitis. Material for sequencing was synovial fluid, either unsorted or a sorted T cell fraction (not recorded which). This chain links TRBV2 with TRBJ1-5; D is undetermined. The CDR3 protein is CASSEDSWQPQHF. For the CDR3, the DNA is TGTGCCAGCAGTGAAGACAGCTGGCAGCCCCAGCATTTT.